One and the same sample provided the 21 T cell receptor beta chains below, sequenced in a study of blood T cells in healthy people across ages. The second PCR ran about 6 to 11 cycles with a sample-barcoded 5' primer and J-beta primers. TCRdb ran MiXCR on the 5' RACE reads and lists one entry per CDR3 protein. Of about 780,000 distinct CDR3 sequences listed, about 45% are singletons. Sequenced sample: blood. The receptors were sampled from a man older than 75 in good health.

The chain combines TRBV20-1 with TRBJ2-7, with 7 bases identical to TRBD1. Germline trimming cut 0 bases from V and 2 bases from J; bases unmatched to any gene: 10. Germline V gene data show CDR1 as DFQATT and CDR2 as SNEGSKA (reference sequence). The CDR3 is 16 amino acids. The CDR3 DNA is TGCAGTGCTAGAGATGAGAGACAGGGTGTCCCCTACGAGCAGTACTTC. Protein sequence: CSARDERQGVPYEQYF.

This clonotype was seen only a few times. This rearrangement joins TRBV3-1 to TRBJ1-4; TRBD1 matches at 7 bases. The V segment lost 4 bases and the J segment 8 bases; nucleotides outside the gene matches: 13. CDR1 is LGHDT and CDR2 is YNNKEL in the germline V gene (reference sequence). This CDR3 contains 16 residues. CDR3 bases: TGTGCCAGCAGCCCCCGACAGGGAAGAGTGGGAGAAAAACTGTTTTTT. Protein product: CASSPRQGRVGEKLFF.

This clonotype was observed a few times. V is TRBV20-1 and J is TRBJ2-1; D may be TRBD1 (6 bases). The germline V and J ends were trimmed by 6 bases and 7 bases, with 22 bases remaining between them. The CDR3 spans 15 residues. Germline V CDR1 and CDR2: DFQATT, SNEGSKA (reference sequence). The CDR3 reads CSARTMTGSRNEQFF. The CDR3 DNA reads TGCAGTGCCCGAACCATGACAGGAAGTAGGAATGAGCAGTTCTTC.

J is TRBJ2-7 and V is TRBV4-2; 13 bases align to TRBD2. The CDR3 totals 19 residues. Trimming cost V 4 bases and J 1 base; bases outside gene matches: 13. Germline values: CDR1 LGHNA, CDR2 YNFKEQ. CDR3 DNA: TGTGCCAGCAGCCGCGCCGGGACTAGCGGGATAAATTTTTCCTACGAGCAGTACTTC. Protein product: CASSRAGTSGINFSYEQYF.

This sequence joins TRBV20-1 and TRBJ2-1; 9 nucleotides agree with TRBD2. CDR3 length equals 13 residues. V shed 8 bases, J shed 7 bases, and the junction held 9 bases outside the gene matches. From germline, CDR1 is DFQATT and CDR2 SNEGSKA (reference sequence). CDR3 sequence: CSLAGVRGNEQFF. Here the CDR3 DNA reads TGCAGTTTAGCGGGAGTGCGAGGGAATGAGCAGTTCTTC.

This clonotype was observed once. The V call is TRBV7-9, the J call TRBJ1-2, with D tentatively TRBD1 (5 bases). Germline CDR1 reads SEHNR; CDR2 reads FQNEAQ (reference sequence). CDR3 size: 16 residues. V was cut by 2 bases and J by 4 bases, with 17 bases left in between. The CDR3 protein is CASSLLGVQRFYGYTF. CDR3 bases: TGTGCCAGCAGCTTACTAGGGGTCCAACGGTTCTATGGCTACACCTTC.

V is TRBV27 and J is TRBJ2-7; 13 bases fit TRBD2. This CDR3 has 19 residues. Losses at the gene ends were 4 bases for V and 3 bases for J; bases not matched to a gene: 15. The germline V gene has CDR1 MNHEY and CDR2 SMNVEV (reference sequence). The CDR3 nucleotides are TGTGCCAGCAGTTCCTCCAACGATGGACTAGCGGGGGTTTTCTACGAGCAGTACTTC. Translated: CASSSSNDGLAGVFYEQYF.

This clonotype was recorded a few times. This chain connects TRBV7-2 to TRBJ2-2; the match to TRBD2 covers 9 bases. Germline loops: CDR1 SGHTA, CDR2 FQGNSA. The CDR3 is 15 residues long. Losses at the gene ends were 6 bases for V and 7 bases for J; bases not matched to a gene: 9. In DNA form, the CDR3 reads TGTGCCAGCAGTCCAGTAGCGGGAGAGGGCGGGGAGCTGTTTTTT. It yields the protein CASSPVAGEGGELFF.

To note about this clonotype: At one end, the junction sequence differs from germline, possibly due to a read error. The chain carries TRBV7-7 and TRBJ2-1, with a weak D call TRBD1 (7 bases). CDR1 and CDR2 (germline): SSHAT, FNYEAQ (reference sequence). The CDR3 runs 14 residues. The DNA for the CDR3 is TGTGCTAGCAGCCGCGGGACAGCTAACAATGAGCAGTTCTTC. This translates into CASSRGTANNEQFF.

The count of this clonotype is one. The V call is TRBV9, the J call TRBJ1-2; tentatively, D is TRBD1 (6 bases). Germline V gives CDR1 SGDLS, CDR2 YYNGEE. The V end was cut by 0 bases, the J end by 8 bases, with 17 bases between. The length of the CDR3 is 15 residues. CDR3 residues: CASSVAGQTLGGYTF. Here the CDR3 DNA reads TGTGCCAGCAGCGTAGCGGGACAAACCCTGGGAGGCTACACCTTC.

V gene TRBV18 combines with J gene TRBJ2-3; 7 nucleotides line up with TRBD2. Trimming took 6 bases from V and 2 from J; bases not matched to a gene: 11. CDR3 length: 16 residues. Germline assignment: CDR1 KGHSH and CDR2 LQKENI. CDR3 loop: CASSRPGGTLTDTQYF. CDR3 DNA sequence: TGTGCCAGCTCCCGTCCGGGGGGTACCCTCACAGATACGCAGTATTTT.

This clonotype has a handful of counts. This chain joins TRBV5-1 and TRBJ2-3, with 14 positions matching TRBD2. The CDR3 is 17 amino acids. CDR1 is SGHRS, CDR2 YFSETQ, per germline. The junction had 8 bases not matched to a gene; V was cut back by 4 bases and J by 4 bases. CDR3 region: CASSRLAGGPVSDTQYF. CDR3 DNA: TGCGCCAGCAGCCGACTAGCGGGAGGGCCGGTGTCAGATACGCAGTATTTT.

In its sample, this clonotype was seen many times. V and J are TRBV20-1 and TRBJ2-7, with D tentatively TRBD1 (6 bases). The CDR3 is made up of 13 amino acids. Trimming took off 6 bases at V and 2 bases at J, with 14 bases between the two ends. Germline-derived CDR1 and CDR2 are DFQATT and SNEGSKA (reference sequence). CDR3 DNA: TGCAGTGCATCGACAGGAATTGCCTACGAGCAGTACTTC. It codes for CSASTGIAYEQYF.

This chain uses TRBV11-3 with TRBJ2-1, with D possibly TRBD2 on 5 matching bases. The germline V gene has CDR1 SGHNT and CDR2 YENEEA. V was clipped by 6 bases and J by 3 bases, with 15 bases between them. This CDR3 has 15 amino acids. The CDR3 sequence: CASSQRRGIYNEQFF. CDR3 in DNA: TGTGCCAGCAGTCAACGACGGGGTATCTACAATGAGCAGTTCTTC.

This clonotype was counted at least ten times. The chain uses TRBV20-1 and TRBJ2-1; 16 bases agree with TRBD2. Germline CDR1 DFQATT, CDR2 SNEGSKA (reference sequence). The CDR3 covers 18 residues. J gave up 5 bases and V 3 bases, and 10 bases lay outside the gene matches. The CDR3 reads CSARVGLAGGSLNNEQFF. Written as DNA, the CDR3 is TGCAGTGCTAGGGTGGGACTAGCGGGAGGGTCTCTAAACAATGAGCAGTTCTTC.

This clonotype was counted at least ten times. The chain links TRBV5-1 to TRBJ2-2; D not resolved. CDR3 length equals 15 residues. Germline CDR1 and CDR2: SGHRS and YFSETQ. V was shortened by 2 bases and J by 6 bases, with 14 bases between the two germline ends. CDR3 sequence (DNA): TGCGCCAGCAGCTTTCGGGCTCCTTACGCCGGGGAGCTGTTTTTT. Encoded protein: CASSFRAPYAGELFF.

This clonotype was seen more than once but under ten times. CDR3 nucleotide sequence: TGTGCCAGCAGCCCCACGGGACGGGCCTACGAGCAGTACTTC. Protein sequence: CASSPTGRAYEQYF. This sequence joins TRBV5-6 and TRBJ2-7, with D possibly called TRBD1 or TRBD2 (5 bases each). CDR1 and CDR2 (germline): SGHDT, YYEEEE. The CDR3 totals 14 residues. The V end was cut by 4 bases, the J end by 2 bases, with 13 bases between.

This clonotype showed up just a few times. This chain connects TRBV7-2 to TRBJ2-1, with TRBD2 as a possible D gene (5 bases). Germline CDR1 reads SGHTA; CDR2 reads FQGNSA. Trimming took 6 bases from V and 3 from J, leaving 12 bases between them. This CDR3 region has 14 residues. CDR3 coding DNA: TGTGCCAGCAGTAGACCCACTAGCTACAATGAGCAGTTCTTC. Amino acid sequence: CASSRPTSYNEQFF.

The rearrangement links TRBV6-5 to TRBJ2-5, with D perhaps TRBD1 (5 bases). The germline V gene has CDR1 MNHEY and CDR2 SVGAGI. Trimming took 2 bases from V and 5 from J, leaving 12 bases between them. The CDR3 contains 14 residues. The DNA of the CDR3 is TGTGCCAGCAGTTACGGTGCAAAGGGGGAGACCCAGTACTTC. Its protein is CASSYGAKGETQYF.

This clonotype has more than one count but fewer than ten. The chain employs TRBV27 and TRBJ2-3; D gene unclear. V was trimmed by 6 bases and J by 8 bases, leaving 15 bases between them. Germline loops: CDR1 MNHEY, CDR2 SMNVEV (reference sequence). The CDR3 has 13 amino acids. CDR3 bases: TGTGCCAGCAGCACCGCCTACTCGGGTACGCAGTATTTT. It translates to CASSTAYSGTQYF.

J is TRBJ2-1 and V is TRBV3-1; 7 nucleotides align to TRBD2. Per germline, CDR1 LGHDT and CDR2 YNNKEL (reference sequence). The trim removed 1 base at V and 6 bases at J, leaving 9 bases unmatched. The CDR3 is 16 amino acids. Here the CDR3 reads CASSQGGGTTINEQFF. The DNA of the CDR3 is TGTGCCAGCAGCCAAGGGGGCGGGACTACCATCAATGAGCAGTTCTTC.